Below, one TCR beta chain is given with its context. Its specificity is unknown. This entry belongs to a study of T cell repertoires in cytomegalovirus infection. Overall study: Public TCR beta signatures provided an indication of both CMV infection and a matching HLA type.

Trimming left V 1 base short and J 2 bases short, with 20 bases between. Germline values: CDR1 SGHVS, CDR2 FQNEAQ. This CDR3 contains 18 residues. TCRdb itself ran the reads through MiXCR, one entry per CDR3 protein. The repertoire has about 160,000 distinct CDR3 sequences, 17% of them found once; the top ten carry roughly a sixth. Study-wide points: Predominance within the ex vivo response was attributable to HLA-C-restricted CMV-specific TCR beta clonotypes.

Input material: CD8+ T cells from PBMCs. The J gene is TRBJ1-2, the V gene TRBV7-8; a possible D gene is TRBD1 (6 bases). This sequence was found in a human donor in good health (CMV status not recorded). Some clones in this sample may be carry-over from other donors' samples. The CDR3 bases are TGTGCCAGCAGCTTAGTTGTGTTTCGAGGGGGTAGCAACTATGGCTACACCTTC. It translates to CASSLVVFRGGSNYGYTF.